This TCR beta chain is from a study of blood T cell repertoires in COVID-19. In germline, CDR1 is LGHDT, CDR2 YNNKEL (reference sequence). Trimming pared 4 bases from V and 3 bases from J, leaving 13 bases between. This CDR3 is built from 15 residues. This clone appeared once. Profiling relied on immunoSEQ multiplex PCR, and the TCRdb table lists in-frame clones only, not all of them. Of approximately 350,000 clones listed, approximately 86% are singletons. This TCR derives from a woman aged 55-75 years with COVID-19, enrolled during active disease. The chain employs TRBV3-1 (or the pseudogene TRBV3-2) and TRBJ1-5; no clear D. Sequenced material: peripheral blood. The CDR3 here is CASSPSGGNNQPQHF. The CDR3 bases are TGTGCCAGCAGCCCAAGTGGAGGGAACAATCAGCCCCAGCATTTT.